This entry is about one T cell receptor (beta chain). What it recognizes is unknown. CDR3 length: 17 amino acids. Deletions cut 1 base from V and 2 bases from J, with 15 bases between. In germline, CDR1 is MNHEY, CDR2 SMNVEV (reference sequence). This specimen belongs to a study of yellow fever vaccine responses in identical twins. Study results and caveats: Convergence reportedly seemed to mark part of the twins' vaccine T cell response, with personalization marking the rest.

TCRdb used MiXCR to reprocess the RT-PCR reads, holding one entry per CDR3 protein. The table includes about 3,500 distinct CDR3 sequences, approximately 87% detected once. The clonotype was recovered from a woman under 30 who received the yellow fever vaccine. This specimen was T cells from blood (PBMCs), unsorted or a sorted subset (not recorded which), taken before or after yellow fever vaccination (not recorded which). The chain joins TRBV27 to TRBJ2-1, with D tentatively TRBD1 or TRBD2 (5 bases each). The CDR3 coding sequence is TGTGCCAGCAGTTTATTACCGGGGCTAGCTACCTACAATGAGCAGTTCTTC. Its protein product is CASSLLPGLATYNEQFF.